Below are 31 T cell receptor beta chains sequenced from a single sample in a study of Graves' ophthalmopathy and Graves' hyperthyroidism (dated by TCRdb to the late 2010s). This sample was sequenced with an Illumina HiSeq 2000. For repertoire sequencing, TCR beta CDR3 regions were amplified from RNA transcripts. A first-round RT-PCR used HTBI primers with the Qiagen OneStep RT-PCR kit, followed by a second-round multiplex PCR, size selection and purification. TCRdb reanalyzed the raw reads on its own, using fastp at Q25 for trimming and MiXCR for clone calling, and kept in-frame beta chains. Under each unique CDR3 protein, matching rows form one entry showing the most common genes and DNA. This sample holds about 220,000 distinct CDR3 sequences; around a fifth were observed only once. Approximately 40% of the sample lies in the top ten. Input material: peripheral blood. Receptors were obtained from a woman aged 50 to 60 with Graves' ophthalmopathy. Donor details come from another sample of the same person, matched by shared clones.

This clonotype occurred many times. The genes are TRBV19 and TRBJ2-7, with TRBD1 identical over 7 bases. In germline, CDR1 is LNHDA, CDR2 SQIVND (reference sequence). V lost 5 bases and J lost 4; bases outside the gene matches: 11. The CDR3 has 15 residues. The CDR3 protein is CASSPAGTETYEQYF. CDR3 DNA: TGTGCCAGTAGTCCTGCCGGGACAGAAACTTACGAGCAGTACTTC.

V gene TRBV18 combines with J gene TRBJ2-7; D is tentatively TRBD1 or TRBD2 (5 bases each). The CDR3 length is 13 residues. Germline V CDR1 and CDR2: KGHSH, LQKENI. The germline V and J ends were trimmed by 2 bases and 6 bases, with 11 bases remaining between them. The CDR3 bases are TGTGCCAGCTCACCAGTCAGGGACGGCGAGCAGTACTTC. This sequence encodes CASSPVRDGEQYF.

In this sample, this clonotype turned up a few times. The V gene is TRBV3-1, the J gene TRBJ1-2, with TRBD1 identical over 7 bases. J was trimmed by 11 bases and V by 1 base; bases with no gene match: 4. Germline V gene lookup returns CDR1 LGHDT and CDR2 YNNKEL (reference sequence). The CDR3 extends over 12 amino acids. CDR3 nucleotides: TGTGCCAGCAGCCAAGGAGACAGGGAGTACACCTTC. Encoded protein: CASSQGDREYTF.

This rearrangement joins TRBV5-1 to TRBJ1-1; TRBD1 agrees at 9 bases. The germline CDR1 and CDR2 sequences are SGHRS and YFSETQ. With 0 bases clipped from V and 14 bases from J, the junction kept 5 bases outside the gene matches. The CDR3 covers 12 residues. In nucleotides, the CDR3 is TGCGCCAGCAGCTTGGTTTCCGGGACAGGGTTCTTT. Its translation: CASSLVSGTGFF.

J is TRBJ2-7 and V is TRBV4-1; D may be TRBD1 or TRBD2 (6 bases each). V lost 0 bases and J 5 bases, leaving 20 bases between the germline ends. Per the germline V gene, CDR1 is MGHRA and CDR2 is YSYEKL. The CDR3 has 17 amino acids. The CDR3 DNA reads as TGCGCCAGCAGCCAAGATAGAATGTTGGGGGGCGAGAACGAGCAGTACTTC. It yields the protein CASSQDRMLGGENEQYF.

This clonotype has just a few counts. This chain links TRBV19 with TRBJ1-3; D may be TRBD1 (5 bases). V dropped 4 bases and J dropped 1 base, with 11 bases sitting between them. This CDR3 comprises 15 residues. Germline V lookup: CDR1 LNHDA, CDR2 SQIVND (reference sequence). CDR3: CASSTPGTSGNTIYF. The CDR3, as DNA: TGTGCCAGTAGTACCCCCGGGACTTCTGGAAACACCATATATTTT. The whole variable domain, remainder taken from reference TRBV19 and TRBJ1-3, is DGGITQSPKYLFRKEGQNVTLSCEQNLNHDAMYWYRQDPGQGLRLIYYSQIVNDFQKGDIAEGYSVSREKKESFPLTVTSAQKNPTAFYLCASSTPGTSGNTIYFGEGSWLTVV.

The chain joins TRBV15 to TRBJ2-2, with D perhaps matching TRBD2 (6 bases). The CDR3 is 17 residues long. V lost 0 bases, J lost 3 bases, and 14 bases lay in between. From germline, CDR1 is LNHNV and CDR2 YYDKDF (reference sequence). CDR3 loop: CATSRDGSSVDTGELFF. CDR3 coding DNA: TGTGCCACCAGCAGAGATGGGTCTAGCGTAGACACCGGGGAGCTGTTTTTT. Full variable domain (remainder filled in from reference TRBV15 and TRBJ2-2): DAMVIQNPRYQVTQFGKPVTLSCSQTLNHNVMYWYQQKSSQAPKLLFHYYDKDFNNEADTPDNFQSRRPNTSFCFLDIRSPGLGDTAMYLCATSRDGSSVDTGELFFGEGSRLTVL.

This clonotype was seen ten or more times. The rearrangement joins TRBV6-5 to TRBJ2-7; D perhaps matches TRBD2 (5 bases). V was shortened by 2 bases and J by 6 bases, with 5 bases between the two germline ends. This CDR3 is built from 11 residues. Germline assignment: CDR1 MNHEY and CDR2 SVGAGI. The CDR3, as DNA: TGTGCCAGCAGTTACCGGGGCGAGCAGTACTTC. Its protein product is CASSYRGEQYF.

In its sample, this clonotype was seen many times. This chain connects TRBV27 to TRBJ1-2; the D gene is possibly TRBD1 (5 bases). Germline V CDR1 and CDR2: MNHEY, SMNVEV (reference sequence). The CDR3 is 11 amino acids. Trimming pared 6 bases from V and 5 bases from J, leaving 7 bases between. This chain's CDR3 is CASRTEYGYTF. The CDR3 DNA sequence: TGTGCCAGCAGGACAGAATATGGCTACACCTTC.

This clonotype was observed at least ten times. The chain uses TRBV6-5 and TRBJ2-2; D may be TRBD1 (6 bases). CDR3 length: 16 amino acids. Germline CDR1 and CDR2: MNHEY and SVGAGI. V was cut by 5 bases and J by 1 base, with 14 bases left in between. The CDR3 protein is CASSPTGWENTGELFF. The DNA for the CDR3 is TGTGCCAGCAGTCCTACAGGGTGGGAGAACACCGGGGAGCTGTTTTTT.

The table lists this clonotype with many counts. The chain links TRBV5-1 to TRBJ2-2, with TRBD1 matching 8 bases. Per the germline V gene, CDR1 is SGHRS and CDR2 is YFSETQ. The CDR3 is made up of 15 amino acids. The ends lost 2 bases at V and 3 bases at J; junction bases unmatched: 3. The CDR3 spells CASSLEQGDTGELFF. CDR3 bases: TGCGCCAGCAGCTTAGAACAGGGGGACACCGGGGAGCTGTTTTTT. The whole variable domain, remainder taken from reference TRBV5-1 and TRBJ2-2, is KAGVTQTPRYLIKTRGQQVTLSCSPISGHRSVSWYQQTPGQGLQFLFEYFSETQRNKGNFPGRFSGRQFSNSRSEMNVSTLELGDSALYLCASSLEQGDTGELFFGEGSRLTVL.

This clonotype has ten or more counts. The rearrangement links TRBV15 to TRBJ2-5, with 8 bases that match TRBD2. Germline V gene data show CDR1 as LNHNV and CDR2 as YYDKDF (reference sequence). The CDR3 loop spans 19 amino acids. J gave up 3 bases and V 5 bases, and 20 bases lay outside the gene matches. CDR3 DNA: TGTGCCACCAGCCCCCGATCCTCCCTTAGCGGGAACCGAGAAGAGACCCAGTACTTC. The encoded protein is CATSPRSSLSGNREETQYF.

V and J are TRBV20-1 and TRBJ1-1, with D possibly TRBD1 on 5 matching bases. The CDR3 loop spans 17 amino acids. V gave up 6 bases and J gave up 6 bases, with 29 bases separating them. The germline gives CDR1 DFQATT, CDR2 SNEGSKA (reference sequence). CDR3 nucleotides: TGCAGTGCCGGGTCCGCCTACAATCGACACAGGAAGGCTGAAGCTTTCTTT. This translates into CSAGSAYNRHRKAEAFF.

The gene calls are TRBV28 and TRBJ1-5; no firm D call. The V and J ends lost 1 base and 11 bases respectively, with 12 bases between them. This CDR3 is built from 13 residues. CDR1 MDHEN and CDR2 SYDVKM come from the germline V gene. Here the CDR3 reads CASSLLADQSQHF. The CDR3 DNA reads as TGTGCCAGCAGTTTATTAGCGGATCAATCCCAGCATTTT. The full variable domain, its missing parts supplied by reference TRBV28 and TRBJ1-5, is DVKVTQSSRYLVKRTGEKVFLECVQDMDHENMFWYRQDPGLGLRLIYFSYDVKMKEKGDIPEGYSVSREKKERFSLILESASTNQTSMYLCASSLLADQSQHFGDGTRLSIL.

This chain links TRBV5-1 with TRBJ1-2, with D maybe TRBD1 (6 bases). The ends were cut back, 1 base at V and 4 bases at J, with 14 bases in the middle. The CDR3 contains 15 residues. The V gene's germline CDR1 is SGHRS and CDR2 YFSETQ. CDR3 in amino acids: CASSLSGQQIYGYTF. CDR3 in DNA: TGCGCCAGCAGCTTGTCCGGACAGCAAATCTATGGCTACACCTTC.

In this sample, this clonotype turned up many times. The chain couples TRBV28 to TRBJ2-7; 8 bases match TRBD1. The CDR3 has 14 amino acids. CDR1 and CDR2 (germline): MDHEN, SYDVKM. The ends lost 5 bases at V and 5 bases at J; junction bases unmatched: 8. This CDR3 reads CASSHRQGWDEQYF. The DNA of the CDR3 is TGTGCCAGCAGTCACCGACAGGGGTGGGACGAGCAGTACTTC.

This clonotype was seen only a few times. V is TRBV6-5 and J is TRBJ2-2; 11 bases line up with TRBD2. The CDR3 is 16 amino acids. Germline CDR1 MNHEY, CDR2 SVGAGI. V dropped 0 bases and J dropped 6; count of bases not matched to a gene: 3. In DNA, the CDR3 is TGTGCCAGCAGTTACTCTATACTAGCGGGAGCCGGGGAGCTGTTTTTT. Its translation is CASSYSILAGAGELFF.

The chain combines TRBV7-8 with TRBJ2-5, with TRBD2 as a possible D gene (5 bases). The CDR3 spans 17 residues. Germline loops: CDR1 SGHVS, CDR2 FQNEAQ. V was pared by 2 bases and J by 5 bases, with 21 bases between. In DNA, the CDR3 is TGTGCCAGCAGCTTAAATTTTGGCGACCACCCGGGGGAGACCCAGTACTTC. As protein: CASSLNFGDHPGETQYF.

This clonotype was detected ten times or more. V usage is TRBV12-3 or TRBV12-4 and J usage is TRBJ1-3; tentatively, D is TRBD1 (5 bases). V was pared by 3 bases and J by 4 bases, with 10 bases between. The CDR3 is made up of 14 amino acids. The CDR3 nucleotides are TGTGCCAGCAGTTTCCAGGGTTCGGGAAACACCATATATTTT. This translates into CASSFQGSGNTIYF.

This clonotype appeared many times. V gene TRBV12-5 combines with J gene TRBJ1-1, with TRBD1 matching over 8 bases. Trimming cost V 5 bases and J 5 bases; bases outside gene matches: 7. Germline V gene sequence: CDR1 LGHNT, CDR2 FRNRAP. This CDR3 has 14 amino acids. CDR3 region: CASGTRQGSTEAFF. The CDR3 DNA follows: TGTGCTAGTGGTACGAGACAGGGGAGTACTGAAGCTTTCTTT.

This clonotype was counted many times. The chain links TRBV28 to TRBJ2-7, with 10 bases that match TRBD2. Looked up from germline, CDR1 is MDHEN and CDR2 is SYDVKM. V lost 7 bases, J lost 3 bases, and 6 bases stayed unmatched. This CDR3 has 14 residues. CDR3 amino acids: CASIPASGSYEQYF. CDR3 DNA: TGTGCCAGCATACCAGCTAGCGGGAGCTACGAGCAGTACTTC. The full variable domain, rest sourced from reference TRBV28 and TRBJ2-7, is DVKVTQSSRYLVKRTGEKVFLECVQDMDHENMFWYRQDPGLGLRLIYFSYDVKMKEKGDIPEGYSVSREKKERFSLILESASTNQTSMYLCASIPASGSYEQYFGPGTRLTVT.

This clonotype was seen at least ten times. This chain joins TRBV6-5 and TRBJ1-2; perhaps TRBD1 as D (5 bases). CDR3 length: 13 amino acids. Between the trimmed V and J ends, which lost 6 bases and 3 bases, there was a span of 11 bases. Germline values: CDR1 MNHEY, CDR2 SVGAGI. CDR3 DNA sequence: TGTGCCAGCAGGACACAGGAGTACTATGGCTACACCTTC. The encoded protein is CASRTQEYYGYTF.

This clonotype was recorded many times. The J gene is TRBJ1-1, the V gene TRBV7-3; D might be TRBD1 (6 bases). The CDR3 length is 15 residues. Germline assignment: CDR1 SGHTA and CDR2 FQGTGA. V lost 0 bases and J lost 2, with 10 bases in between. The CDR3 protein is CASSLTLDSNTEAFF. The CDR3 DNA reads as TGTGCCAGCAGCTTAACTCTGGACAGCAACACTGAAGCTTTCTTT.

This clonotype was observed at least ten times. The chain recombines TRBV20-1 with TRBJ2-5; possibly TRBD2 for D (5 bases). CDR1 and CDR2 (germline): DFQATT, SNEGSKA (reference sequence). V lost 1 base and J 5 bases, leaving 17 bases between the germline ends. The CDR3 loop spans 15 amino acids. The CDR3 loop is CSARGRTDFMETQYF. The CDR3 coding sequence is TGCAGTGCTAGAGGGAGGACTGACTTTATGGAGACCCAGTACTTC.

This clonotype has more than one count but fewer than ten. This sequence joins TRBV6-2 or TRBV6-3 and TRBJ2-7, with 7 positions matching TRBD1. The CDR3 totals 16 residues. The V and J ends lost 2 bases and 4 bases, in that order; junction bases with no gene match: 11. Germline CDR1 reads MNHEY; CDR2 reads SVGEGT. Here the CDR3 DNA reads TGTGCCAGCAGTTACACCTCGTCGGGACAGCGTTACGAGCAGTACTTC. Its protein product is CASSYTSSGQRYEQYF.

This sequence joins TRBV7-2 and TRBJ2-7; 11 bases are shared with TRBD2. Trimming cost V 0 bases and J 5 bases; bases outside gene matches: 6. This CDR3 is 16 amino acids long. From germline, CDR1 is SGHTA and CDR2 FQGNSA. The CDR3 spells CASSLAGLAADHEQYF. The DNA of the CDR3 is TGTGCCAGCAGCTTAGCGGGACTAGCGGCAGACCACGAGCAGTACTTC.

At least ten counts were recorded for this clonotype. J is TRBJ2-7 and V is TRBV6-5, with TRBD2 as a possible D gene (6 bases). The V and J ends lost 6 bases and 7 bases respectively, with 19 bases between them. The CDR3 consists of 14 residues. Per the germline V gene, CDR1 is MNHEY and CDR2 is SVGAGI. The CDR3 DNA reads as TGTGCCAGCAGGCGGTTGGAGGGACCGGGGGAGCAGTACTTC. It is translated as CASRRLEGPGEQYF.

This clonotype showed up many times. The J gene is TRBJ2-4, the V gene TRBV19; 8 nucleotides agree with TRBD2. V dropped 5 bases and J dropped 7; count of bases not matched to a gene: 7. Per germline, CDR1 LNHDA and CDR2 SQIVND (reference sequence). This CDR3 contains 14 residues. CDR3 sequence reads: CASSLGVAGNIQYF. As DNA, the CDR3 is TGTGCCAGTAGTCTAGGAGTAGCGGGGAACATTCAGTACTTC.

This clonotype was picked up many times. This chain uses TRBV7-2 with TRBJ1-3, with D uncertain. Germline CDR1 is SGHTA and CDR2 is FQGNSA. The CDR3 extends over 15 amino acids. Trimming removed 2 bases from V and 5 bases from J, with 13 bases in between. CDR3 region: CASSLSLAERNTIYF. The CDR3 region has the DNA TGTGCCAGCAGCTTAAGTTTGGCAGAAAGAAACACCATATATTTT.

This clonotype was counted many times. This chain joins TRBV19 and TRBJ1-1, with 7 bases fitting TRBD1. V shed 3 bases and J 0 bases; nucleotides not matched to a gene: 4. Germline V gene data show CDR1 as LNHDA and CDR2 as SQIVND (reference sequence). This CDR3 has 15 residues. CDR3 sequence: CASSIVGQMNTEAFF. DNA of the CDR3: TGTGCCAGTAGTATTGTGGGACAGATGAACACTGAAGCTTTCTTT.

The V and J genes are TRBV20-1 and TRBJ2-2; 8 bases are shared with TRBD1. Germline CDR1 is DFQATT and CDR2 is SNEGSKA (reference sequence). Unmatched junction bases numbered 6, after V lost 3 bases and J lost 3 bases. This CDR3 has 15 amino acids. This CDR3 is CSASPDRGDTGELFF. DNA of the CDR3: TGCAGTGCTAGCCCAGACAGGGGAGACACCGGGGAGCTGTTTTTT.